A single sample is the source of the 9 T cell receptor beta chains below, sequenced in a study of breast tumors, draining lymph nodes, adjacent tissues. From the multiplex PCR reads, TCRdb called clonotypes with MiXCR, one entry per CDR3 protein. Of more than 50,000 distinct CDR3 sequences in the sample, approximately 45% are singletons; the top ten hold 10% to 13%. The sequenced sample consisted of breast tumor tissue. The receptor source for this set is a female donor with breast cancer. Some clones in this sample may be carry-over from other donors' samples.

The chain uses TRBV12-3 or TRBV12-4 and TRBJ2-7; no clear D. The length of the CDR3 is 12 residues. V lost 2 bases and J lost 4, with 6 bases in between. The CDR3 DNA reads as TGTGCCAGCAGTTTATTCGGGTACGAGCAGTACTTC. This sequence encodes CASSLFGYEQYF.

This clonotype was observed at least ten times. This sequence may be a read error, since a much larger clone differs from it by one base. The CDR3 does not close with the conserved phenylalanine or tryptophan, likely indicating a read error. The CDR3, as DNA: TGTGCCAGCAGCTTAGGGGCACCCAAAAACATTCAGTACCTC. Its protein is CASSLGAPKNIQYL. The chain is built from TRBV7-2 and TRBJ2-4; D gene unclear. The CDR3 has 14 amino acids. In germline, CDR1 is SGHTA, CDR2 FQGNSA. Trimming pared 1 base from V and 2 bases from J, leaving 6 bases between.

This clonotype was counted many times. The chain carries TRBV5-4 and TRBJ2-2, with 12 bases fitting TRBD1. CDR3 length equals 18 residues. The trim removed 6 bases at V and 3 bases at J, leaving 12 bases unmatched. Germline CDR1 SGHNT, CDR2 YYREEE (reference sequence). CDR3 loop: CASTPRGGTGGDTGELFF. CDR3 DNA sequence: TGTGCCAGCACCCCTCGAGGGGGGACAGGGGGCGACACCGGGGAGCTGTTTTTT. Together with reference TRBV5-4 and TRBJ2-2, the CDR3 gives the full variable domain: ETGVTQSPTHLIKTRGQQVTLRCSSQSGHNTVSWYQQALGQGPQFIFQYYREEENGRGNFPPRFSGLQFPNYSSELNVNALELDDSALYLCASTPRGGTGGDTGELFFGEGSRLTVL.

J is TRBJ1-5 and V is TRBV15; D remains unclear. Germline V lookup: CDR1 LNHNV, CDR2 YYDKDF (reference sequence). This CDR3 contains 13 residues. V was shortened by 3 bases and J by 5 bases, with 8 bases between the two germline ends. The CDR3 protein is CATSRSLDQPQHF. DNA of the CDR3: TGTGCCACCAGCAGGTCACTGGATCAGCCCCAGCATTTT.

The genes are TRBV19 and TRBJ2-1, with 9 positions matching TRBD2. Per the germline V gene, CDR1 is LNHDA and CDR2 is SQIVND (reference sequence). The V and J ends lost 7 bases and 0 bases, in that order; junction bases with no gene match: 13. This CDR3 contains 18 residues. For the CDR3, the DNA is TGTGCCAGTATGGGAGGGACGACTAGCGGTAACTCCTACAATGAGCAGTTCTTC. Residues: CASMGGTTSGNSYNEQFF. The whole variable domain, remainder taken from reference TRBV19 and TRBJ2-1, is DGGITQSPKYLFRKEGQNVTLSCEQNLNHDAMYWYRQDPGQGLRLIYYSQIVNDFQKGDIAEGYSVSREKKESFPLTVTSAQKNPTAFYLCASMGGTTSGNSYNEQFFGPGTRLTVL.

This chain uses TRBV11-2 with TRBJ2-7; tentative D call: TRBD1 (6 bases). With 5 bases removed from V and 4 bases from J, the gap between germline ends came to 12 bases. The germline V gene encodes CDR1 SGHAT and CDR2 FQNNGV. There are 13 residues in the CDR3. CDR3 sequence reads: CASSPRDTYEQYF. The CDR3 DNA follows: TGTGCCAGCAGCCCCCGGGACACGTACGAGCAGTACTTC.

V usage is TRBV24-1 and J usage is TRBJ2-5, with a tentative D call TRBD2 (5 bases). Germline CDR1 KGHDR, CDR2 SFDVKD. Trimming pared 4 bases from V and 4 bases from J, leaving 12 bases between. The CDR3 loop spans 14 amino acids. CDR3: CATSDPARVETQYF. In nucleotides, the CDR3 is TGTGCCACCAGTGACCCCGCGAGGGTAGAGACCCAGTACTTC.

About this clonotype: A much larger clone lies a single base off, so this may be a read error. The chain links TRBV20-1 to TRBJ2-3; 10 bases match TRBD2. The CDR3 sequence is 17 residues long. V was pared by 4 bases and J by 0 bases, with 10 bases of the junction left unmatched. Germline V gene lookup returns CDR1 DFQATT and CDR2 SNEGSKA (reference sequence). The CDR3, as DNA: TGCAGTGCTACGGGACTAGCGTTTTCTTCCAGCACAGATACGCAGTATTTT. Its translation is CSATGLAFSSSTDTQYF.

The chain carries TRBV20-1 and TRBJ1-5; D not resolved. The CDR3 runs to 13 residues. Germline V gene data show CDR1 as DFQATT and CDR2 as SNEGSKA (reference sequence). V dropped 5 bases and J dropped 8 bases, with 16 bases sitting between them. This chain's CDR3 is CSAERGSGEPQHF. The CDR3 bases are TGCAGTGCTGAACGCGGATCCGGGGAGCCCCAGCATTTT.